Detailed here is one TCR beta chain. The sample is drawn from a study of OX40 agonist ivuxolimab in advanced cancers. Study in general: Under the entry rules, prior anti-PD-1, anti-PD-L1 or anti-CTLA-4 therapy was allowed, and less than 50% had some.

Clones were read by immunoSEQ multiplex PCR, and TCRdb kept only the in-frame ones, dropping some. This table holds 42,000 or so clones, roughly four fifths found once. CDR3 length: 15 amino acids. Trimming pared 5 bases from V and 2 bases from J, leaving 15 bases between. The germline V gene encodes CDR1 SEHNR and CDR2 FQNEAQ (reference sequence). Source: CD4+ or CD8+ T cells sorted from blood, taken in a trial of the OX40 agonist ivuxolimab. This clonotype originated in an adult with an advanced solid tumor such as melanoma, head and neck, liver or kidney cancer. J is TRBJ1-2 and V is TRBV7-9; D is perhaps TRBD1 (5 bases). CDR3 residues: CASSPTDSRNYGYTF. The CDR3 DNA reads TGTGCCAGCAGCCCCACCGACAGCAGAAACTATGGCTACACCTTC.